This record concerns one T cell receptor (beta chain) sequence. The entry originates in a study of blood T cell repertoires in COVID-19. Sequenced by immunoSEQ multiplex PCR; TCRdb stores in-frame clones only, minus some. The data contain approximately 25,000 clones, 84% of them singletons. Sample: peripheral blood. This receptor was taken from a woman over 75 with acute or convalescent COVID-19.

The CDR3 region is CASKPGTGLSPQFF. In DNA form, the CDR3 reads TGTGCCAGCAAGCCGGGGACAGGGCTATCTCCTCAGTTCTTC. The genes are TRBV27 and TRBJ2-1; 9 positions match TRBD1. The CDR3 consists of 14 residues. Trimming took 7 bases from V and 13 from J; bases not matched to a gene: 14. Germline lookup yields CDR1 MNHEY and CDR2 SMNVEV (reference sequence).